Shown below are 9 T cell receptor beta chains from a single sample sequenced in a study of PD-1 blockade in classical Hodgkin lymphoma. The protocol was immunoSEQ multiplex PCR, while the TCRdb copy is restricted to in-frame clones and leaves out a portion. The repertoire has nearly 60,000 clones, 91% of them found once; the top ten carry 8% to 13%. Relapses following autologous stem cell transplantation were seen in all patients, with brentuximab vedotin exposure varying. The sequences come from peripheral blood mononuclear cells (PBMCs), collected before the second cycle of nivolumab. The origin of the receptors is a human donor with classical Hodgkin lymphoma.

This clone was detected a few times. The rearrangement links TRBV9 to TRBJ1-2; TRBD1 is a possible D gene (6 bases). The length of the CDR3 is 15 residues. Trimming took 4 bases from V and 0 from J, leaving 13 bases between them. Germline V gives CDR1 SGDLS, CDR2 YYNGEE. This CDR3 is CASSKEQGANYGYTF. The CDR3 bases are TGTGCCAGCAGCAAAGAACAGGGCGCTAACTATGGCTACACCTTC.

This chain links TRBV5-4 with TRBJ2-3; D remains unclear. Looked up from germline, CDR1 is SGHNT and CDR2 is YYREEE (reference sequence). Trimming shortened V by 5 bases and J by 0 bases, and 7 bases separated the two germline ends. This CDR3 region has 13 residues. The CDR3 is CASRTTSTDTQYF. In nucleotides, the CDR3 is TGTGCCAGCAGGACAACTAGCACAGATACGCAGTATTTT.

The V gene is TRBV10-3, the J gene TRBJ2-3; 10 bases align to TRBD2. V lost 11 bases and J lost 3; bases outside the gene matches: 5. The CDR3 loop spans 13 amino acids. The germline V gene has CDR1 ENHRY and CDR2 SYGVKD. The CDR3 reads CASERGGTDTQYF. In DNA, the CDR3 is TGTGCCTCCGAGCGGGGGGGGACAGATACGCAGTATTTT.

This clone appeared a single time. The rearrangement links TRBV27 to TRBJ2-7; D is uncertain. Per the germline V gene, CDR1 is MNHEY and CDR2 is SMNVEV (reference sequence). V dropped 3 bases and J dropped 1 base, with 7 bases sitting between them. The CDR3 is 13 amino acids. The CDR3 coding sequence is TGTGCCAGCAGTTTTATTGGTTCCTACGAGCAGTACTTC. Translated, it gives CASSFIGSYEQYF.

V and J are TRBV4-1 and TRBJ2-1; the D is unclear. Germline V gene sequence: CDR1 MGHRA, CDR2 YSYEKL. The V end was cut by 1 base, the J end by 6 bases, with 7 bases between. The CDR3 runs to 13 residues. For the CDR3, the DNA is TGCGCCAGCAGCCAAGCCCACAGCAATGAGCAGTTCTTC. Translated, it gives CASSQAHSNEQFF.

The chain links TRBV5-4 to TRBJ2-7; D is undetermined. Germline loops: CDR1 SGHNT, CDR2 YYREEE (reference sequence). This CDR3 spans 14 amino acids. Trimming took 1 base from V and 3 from J, leaving 11 bases between them. CDR3 protein: CASSLMDPNYEQYF. In nucleotides, the CDR3 is TGTGCCAGCAGCTTGATGGATCCTAACTACGAGCAGTACTTC.

The chain combines TRBV15 with TRBJ2-5; 12 positions match TRBD2. The germline CDR1 and CDR2 sequences are LNHNV and YYDKDF (reference sequence). The CDR3 runs 17 residues. V gave up 1 base and J gave up 2 bases; unmatched junction bases: 5. DNA for the CDR3: TGTGCCACCAGCAGAGCCTTTGGACTAGCGGGGCAAGAGACCCAGTACTTC. Its translation is CATSRAFGLAGQETQYF. Full variable domain (missing parts from reference TRBV15 and TRBJ2-5): DAMVIQNPRYQVTQFGKPVTLSCSQTLNHNVMYWYQQKSSQAPKLLFHYYDKDFNNEADTPDNFQSRRPNTSFCFLDIRSPGLGDTAMYLCATSRAFGLAGQETQYFGPGTRLLVL.

This clone was detected only a few times. The rearrangement joins TRBV6-1 to TRBJ2-3, with D possibly being TRBD1 (7 bases). The CDR3 covers 16 residues. Germline assignment: CDR1 MNHNS and CDR2 SASEGT. V was clipped by 2 bases and J by 2 bases, with 14 bases between them. CDR3 loop: CASSESAGQNTDTQYF. CDR3 sequence (DNA): TGTGCCAGCAGTGAATCCGCGGGACAGAACACAGATACGCAGTATTTT.

The chain has TRBV5-1 and TRBJ2-2; tentatively, D is TRBD1 (5 bases). The CDR3 runs to 14 residues. V was clipped by 4 bases and J by 4 bases, with 11 bases between them. Germline lookup yields CDR1 SGHRS and CDR2 YFSETQ. CDR3 residues: CASSRGMSTGELFF. CDR3 bases: TGCGCCAGCAGCAGGGGTATGAGCACCGGGGAGCTGTTTTTT.